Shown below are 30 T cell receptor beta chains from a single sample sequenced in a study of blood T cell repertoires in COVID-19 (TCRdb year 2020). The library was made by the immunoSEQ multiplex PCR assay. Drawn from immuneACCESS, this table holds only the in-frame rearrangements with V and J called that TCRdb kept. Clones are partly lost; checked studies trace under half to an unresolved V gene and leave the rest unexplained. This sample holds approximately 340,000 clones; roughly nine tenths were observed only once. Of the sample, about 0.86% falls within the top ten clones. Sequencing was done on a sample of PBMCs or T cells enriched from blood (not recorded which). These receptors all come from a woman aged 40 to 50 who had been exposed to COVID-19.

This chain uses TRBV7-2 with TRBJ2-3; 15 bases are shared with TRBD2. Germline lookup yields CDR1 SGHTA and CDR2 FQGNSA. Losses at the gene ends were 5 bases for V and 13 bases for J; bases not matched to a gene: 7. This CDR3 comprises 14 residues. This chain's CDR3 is CASSVGLAGGQKYF. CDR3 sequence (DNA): TGTGCCAGCAGCGTGGGACTAGCGGGAGGCCAAAAGTATTTT.

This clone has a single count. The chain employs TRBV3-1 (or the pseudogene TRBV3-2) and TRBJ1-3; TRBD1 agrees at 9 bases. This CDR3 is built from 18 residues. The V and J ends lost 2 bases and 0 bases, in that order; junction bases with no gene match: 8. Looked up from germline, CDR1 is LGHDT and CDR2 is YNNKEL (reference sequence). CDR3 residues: CASSQYRDRANSGNTIYF. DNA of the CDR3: TGTGCCAGCAGCCAATACCGGGACAGGGCCAACTCTGGAAACACCATATATTTT.

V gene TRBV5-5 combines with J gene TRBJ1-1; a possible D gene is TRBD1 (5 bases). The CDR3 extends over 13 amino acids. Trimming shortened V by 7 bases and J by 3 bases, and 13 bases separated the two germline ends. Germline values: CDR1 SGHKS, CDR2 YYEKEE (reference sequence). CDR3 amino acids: CASGREGHTEAFF. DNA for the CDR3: TGTGCCAGCGGTCGGGAGGGGCACACTGAAGCTTTCTTT.

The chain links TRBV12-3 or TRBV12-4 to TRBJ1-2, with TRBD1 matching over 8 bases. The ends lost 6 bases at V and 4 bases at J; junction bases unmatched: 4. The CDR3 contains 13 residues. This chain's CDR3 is CASSRQGSYGYTF. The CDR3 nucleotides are TGTGCCAGCAGCAGACAGGGGTCCTATGGCTACACCTTC.

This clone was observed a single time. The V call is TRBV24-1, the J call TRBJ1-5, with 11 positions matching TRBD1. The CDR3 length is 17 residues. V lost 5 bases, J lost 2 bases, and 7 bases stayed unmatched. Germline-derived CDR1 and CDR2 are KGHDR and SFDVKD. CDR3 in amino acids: CATSAGQGASGNQPQHF. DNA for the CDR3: TGTGCCACCAGTGCAGGACAGGGGGCGAGTGGCAATCAGCCCCAGCATTTT.

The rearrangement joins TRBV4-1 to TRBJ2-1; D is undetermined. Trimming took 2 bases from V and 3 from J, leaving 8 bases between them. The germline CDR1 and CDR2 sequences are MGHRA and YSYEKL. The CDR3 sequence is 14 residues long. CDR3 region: CASSQLRRYNEQFF. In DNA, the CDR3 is TGCGCCAGCAGCCAACTGCGGCGCTACAATGAGCAGTTCTTC.

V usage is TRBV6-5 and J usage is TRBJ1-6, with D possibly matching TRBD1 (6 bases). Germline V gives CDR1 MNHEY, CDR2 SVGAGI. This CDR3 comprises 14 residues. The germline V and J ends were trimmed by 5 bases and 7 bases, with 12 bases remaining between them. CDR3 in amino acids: CASSKTGPNSPLHF. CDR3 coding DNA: TGTGCCAGCAGTAAGACAGGACCCAATTCACCCCTCCACTTT.

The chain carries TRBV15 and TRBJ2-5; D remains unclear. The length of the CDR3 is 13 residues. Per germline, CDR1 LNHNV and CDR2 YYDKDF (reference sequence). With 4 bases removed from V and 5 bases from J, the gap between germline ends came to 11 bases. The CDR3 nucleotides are TGTGCCACCAGCAAAAGACTGAGGGAGACCCAGTACTTC. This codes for CATSKRLRETQYF.

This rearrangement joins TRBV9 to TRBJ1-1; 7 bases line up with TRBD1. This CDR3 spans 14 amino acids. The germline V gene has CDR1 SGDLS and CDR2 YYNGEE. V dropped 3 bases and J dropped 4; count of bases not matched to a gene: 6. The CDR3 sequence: CASSGTGDGTEAFF. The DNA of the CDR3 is TGTGCCAGCAGCGGTACAGGGGATGGCACTGAAGCTTTCTTT.

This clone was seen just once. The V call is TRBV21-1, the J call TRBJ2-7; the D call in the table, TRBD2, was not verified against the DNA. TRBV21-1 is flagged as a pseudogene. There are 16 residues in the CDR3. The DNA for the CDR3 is TGTGCCAGCAGCCCGACGAAGCGGGAGCTCCCCTACGAGCAGTACTTC. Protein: CASSPTKRELPYEQYF.

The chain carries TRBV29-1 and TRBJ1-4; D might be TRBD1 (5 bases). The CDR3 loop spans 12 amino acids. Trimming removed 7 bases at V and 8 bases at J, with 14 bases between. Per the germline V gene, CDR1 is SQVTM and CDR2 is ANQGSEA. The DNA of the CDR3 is TGCAGCGCCTTCGGGGGGGGAGAAAAACTGTTTTTT. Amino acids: CSAFGGGEKLFF.

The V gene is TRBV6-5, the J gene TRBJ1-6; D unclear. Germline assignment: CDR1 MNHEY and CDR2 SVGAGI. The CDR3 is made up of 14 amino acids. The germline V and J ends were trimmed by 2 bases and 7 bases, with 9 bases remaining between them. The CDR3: CASSYAPWNSPLHF. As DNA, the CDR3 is TGTGCCAGCAGTTACGCGCCTTGGAATTCACCCCTCCACTTT.

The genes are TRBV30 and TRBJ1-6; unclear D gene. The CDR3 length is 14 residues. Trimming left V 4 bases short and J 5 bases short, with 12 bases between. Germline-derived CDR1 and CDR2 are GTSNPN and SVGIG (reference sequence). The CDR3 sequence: CAWTGEENNSPLHF. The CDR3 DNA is TGTGCCTGGACGGGTGAGGAAAATAATTCACCCCTCCACTTT.

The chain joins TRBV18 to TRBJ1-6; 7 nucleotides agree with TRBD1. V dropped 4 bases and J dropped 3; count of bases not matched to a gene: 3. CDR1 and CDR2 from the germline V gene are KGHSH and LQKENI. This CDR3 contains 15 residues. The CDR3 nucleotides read TGTGCCAGCTCACTAGGGACAGTCTATAATTCACCCCTCCACTTT. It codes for CASSLGTVYNSPLHF.

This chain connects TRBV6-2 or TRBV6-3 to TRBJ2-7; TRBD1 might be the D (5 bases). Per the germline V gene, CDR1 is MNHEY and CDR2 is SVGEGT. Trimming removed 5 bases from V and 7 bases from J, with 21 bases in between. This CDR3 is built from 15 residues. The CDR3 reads CASSVRARNLGEQYF. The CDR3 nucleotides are TGTGCCAGCAGTGTCAGGGCGAGGAATCTAGGGGAGCAGTACTTC.

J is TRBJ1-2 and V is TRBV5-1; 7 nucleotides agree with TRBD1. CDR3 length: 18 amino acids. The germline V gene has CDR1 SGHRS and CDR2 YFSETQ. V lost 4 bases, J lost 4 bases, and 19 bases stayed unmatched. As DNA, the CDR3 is TGCGCCAGCAGCCGAGGATCTGCGGTGACAGGGAAATTCTATGGCTACACCTTC. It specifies CASSRGSAVTGKFYGYTF.

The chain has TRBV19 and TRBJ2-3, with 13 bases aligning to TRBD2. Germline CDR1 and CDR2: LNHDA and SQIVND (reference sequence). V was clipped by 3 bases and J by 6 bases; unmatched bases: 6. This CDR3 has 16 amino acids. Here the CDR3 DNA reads TGTGCCAGTAGTATCTGGGGACTAGCGGGGACTGATACGCAGTATTTT. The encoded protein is CASSIWGLAGTDTQYF.

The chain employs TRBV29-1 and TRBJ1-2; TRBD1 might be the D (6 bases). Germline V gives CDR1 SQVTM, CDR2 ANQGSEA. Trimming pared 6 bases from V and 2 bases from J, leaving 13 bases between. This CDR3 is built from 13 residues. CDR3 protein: CSVETGTNYGYTF. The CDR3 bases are TGCAGCGTAGAAACAGGGACCAACTATGGCTACACCTTC.

The chain's CDR3 is CASSGRDIDYGYTF. The CDR3 DNA reads as TGTGCCAGCAGCGGCAGGGATATAGACTATGGCTACACCTTC. The rearrangement joins TRBV9 to TRBJ1-2; perhaps TRBD1 as D (5 bases). This CDR3 is built from 14 residues. Germline CDR1 reads SGDLS; CDR2 reads YYNGEE. The V end lost 3 bases, the J end lost 3 bases, and 12 bases lay between the germline ends.

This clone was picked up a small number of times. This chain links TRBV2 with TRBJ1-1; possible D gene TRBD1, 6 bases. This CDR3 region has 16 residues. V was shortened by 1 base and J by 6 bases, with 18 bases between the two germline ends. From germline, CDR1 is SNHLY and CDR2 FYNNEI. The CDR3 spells CASSEGGGGAGAEAFF. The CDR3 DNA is TGTGCCAGCAGTGAAGGAGGGGGGGGTGCGGGCGCTGAAGCTTTCTTT.

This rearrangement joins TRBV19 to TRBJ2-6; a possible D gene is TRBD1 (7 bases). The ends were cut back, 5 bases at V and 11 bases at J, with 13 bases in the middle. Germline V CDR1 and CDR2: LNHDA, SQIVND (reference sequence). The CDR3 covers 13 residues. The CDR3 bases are TGTGCCAGTAGTCGACAGGGAGGATACGTCCTGACTTTC. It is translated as CASSRQGGYVLTF.

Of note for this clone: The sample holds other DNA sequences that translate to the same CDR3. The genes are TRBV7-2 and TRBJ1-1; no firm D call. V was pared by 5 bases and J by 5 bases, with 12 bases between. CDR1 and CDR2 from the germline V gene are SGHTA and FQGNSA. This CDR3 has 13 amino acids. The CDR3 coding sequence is TGTGCCAGCAGCCTCAATCGAGGTACTGAAGCTTTCTTT. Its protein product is CASSLNRGTEAFF. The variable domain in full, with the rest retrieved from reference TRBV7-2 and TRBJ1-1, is GAGVSQSPSNKVTEKGKDVELRCDPISGHTALYWYRQSLGQGLEFLIYFQGNSAPDKSGLPSDRFSAERTGGSVSTLTIQRTQQEDSAVYLCASSLNRGTEAFFGQGTRLTVV.

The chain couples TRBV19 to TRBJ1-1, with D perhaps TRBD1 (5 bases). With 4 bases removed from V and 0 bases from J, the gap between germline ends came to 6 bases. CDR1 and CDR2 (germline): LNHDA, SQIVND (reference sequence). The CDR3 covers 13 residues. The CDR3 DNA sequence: TGTGCCAGTAGTAGACAGTTGAACACTGAAGCTTTCTTT. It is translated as CASSRQLNTEAFF. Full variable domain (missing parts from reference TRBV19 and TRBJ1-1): DGGITQSPKYLFRKEGQNVTLSCEQNLNHDAMYWYRQDPGQGLRLIYYSQIVNDFQKGDIAEGYSVSREKKESFPLTVTSAQKNPTAFYLCASSRQLNTEAFFGQGTRLTVV.

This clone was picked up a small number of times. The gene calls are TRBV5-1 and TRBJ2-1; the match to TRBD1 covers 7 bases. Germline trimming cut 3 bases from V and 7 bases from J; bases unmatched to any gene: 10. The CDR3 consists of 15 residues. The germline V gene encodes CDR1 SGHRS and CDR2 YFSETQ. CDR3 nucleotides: TGCGCCAGCAGCTCCGGGACAGAGAGTATGAATGAGCAGTTCTTC. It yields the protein CASSSGTESMNEQFF.

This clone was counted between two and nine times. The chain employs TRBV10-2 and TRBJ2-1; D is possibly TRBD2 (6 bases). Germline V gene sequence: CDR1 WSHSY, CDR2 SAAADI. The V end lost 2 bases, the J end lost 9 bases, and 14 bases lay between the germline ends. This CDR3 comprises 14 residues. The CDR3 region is CASSEIASESEQFF. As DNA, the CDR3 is TGCGCCAGCAGTGAGATAGCTAGCGAGAGTGAGCAGTTCTTC.

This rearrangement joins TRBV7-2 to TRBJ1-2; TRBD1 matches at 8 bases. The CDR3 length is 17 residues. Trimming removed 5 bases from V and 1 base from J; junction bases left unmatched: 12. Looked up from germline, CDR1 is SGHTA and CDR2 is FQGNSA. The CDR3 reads CASSQGGQAGLNYGYTF. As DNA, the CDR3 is TGTGCCAGCAGCCAGGGGGGACAGGCGGGCCTTAACTATGGCTACACCTTC.

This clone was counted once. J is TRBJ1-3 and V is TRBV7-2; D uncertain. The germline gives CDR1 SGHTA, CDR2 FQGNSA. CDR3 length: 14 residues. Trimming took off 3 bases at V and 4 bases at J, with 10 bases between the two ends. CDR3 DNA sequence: TGTGCCAGCAGCTTTACTGCAGCGGGAAACACCATATATTTT. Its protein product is CASSFTAAGNTIYF.

The CDR3 is CAWNHRTGPSGNTIYF. For the CDR3, the DNA is TGTGCCTGGAATCATCGGACAGGGCCCTCTGGAAACACCATATATTTT. The chain combines TRBV30 with TRBJ1-3; TRBD1 matches 8 bases. The CDR3 totals 16 residues. Per germline, CDR1 GTSNPN and CDR2 SVGIG (reference sequence). Unmatched junction bases numbered 8, after V lost 4 bases and J lost 0 bases.

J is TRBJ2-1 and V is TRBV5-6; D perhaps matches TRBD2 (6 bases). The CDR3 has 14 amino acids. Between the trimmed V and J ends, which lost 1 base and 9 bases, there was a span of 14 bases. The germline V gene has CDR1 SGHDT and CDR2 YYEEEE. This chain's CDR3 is CASSLSEGRGEQFF. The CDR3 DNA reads TGTGCCAGCAGCTTGTCTGAAGGGCGGGGTGAGCAGTTCTTC.

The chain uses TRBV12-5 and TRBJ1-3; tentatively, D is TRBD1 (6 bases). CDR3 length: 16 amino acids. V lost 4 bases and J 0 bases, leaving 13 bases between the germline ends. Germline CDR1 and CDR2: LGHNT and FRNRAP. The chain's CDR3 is CASGYYRASSGNTIYF. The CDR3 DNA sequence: TGTGCTAGTGGTTACTACAGGGCTTCCTCTGGAAACACCATATATTTT.